The present T cell receptor (beta chain) was sequenced within a study of shared clonotypes between healthy human individuals. Clones were sequenced by immunoSEQ multiplex PCR, and TCRdb holds only the in-frame ones, with some missing. This repertoire shows roughly 2,000,000 clones, 90% to 95% found once; its top ten account for more than 1.5%. Trimming cost V 3 bases and J 4 bases, with 9 bases left between them. The CDR3 consists of 13 residues. Germline-derived CDR1 and CDR2 are MNHEY and SMNVEV (reference sequence). The naive CD8 fraction comprised CD45RO-negative cells positively selected for CCR7 and excluded terminally differentiated effector memory CD45RA+ cells.

Sequenced material: naive CD8+ T cells from PBMCs. The source is a man aged 18 to 29 in good health. Some clones in this sample may be carry-over from other donors' samples. The J gene is TRBJ1-1, the V gene TRBV27; D remains unclear. This CDR3 reads CASSFSLRTEAFF. The CDR3 nucleotides are TGTGCCAGCAGTTTTTCGCTCCGCACTGAAGCTTTCTTT.